This is a list of T cell receptor beta chains from one sample in a study of T cell responses to AZD1222 COVID-19 vaccine. The data were produced by immunoSEQ multiplex PCR, yet TCRdb's version contains in-frame clones alone and is incomplete. The table shows roughly 80,000 clones, with roughly nine tenths occurring only once. The sample consisted of peripheral blood, taken 28 days after the second AZD1222 dose. Receptor source: an adult who received the AZD1222 COVID-19 vaccine. CDR3s include the opening cysteine and the closing phenylalanine or tryptophan. D genes are given only for firm matches. For some rows the clone size is stated as once, few or many, or as a class when expanded; others skip it.

J gene | V gene | clone size | D gene | CDR3 DNA | CDR3 protein
TRBJ2-1 | TRBV28 | NA | TRBD1 | TGTGCCAGCAGTTACAGGGGGCTAGTAAATGAGCAGTTCTTC | CASSYRGLVNEQFF
TRBJ2-4 | TRBV27 | NA | NA | TGTGCCAGCAGTCCAGGGACGGGCCCCGGCAAAAACATTCAGTACTTC | CASSPGTGPGKNIQYF
TRBJ2-3 | TRBV5-4 | NA | TRBD2 | TGTGCCAGCAGCATACCACTAGCGGGAGGGACGGGCACAGATACGCAGTATTTT | CASSIPLAGGTGTDTQYF
TRBJ2-1 | TRBV29-1 | NA | TRBD2 | TGCAGCGACTTACTAGCGGGAGGCCCCCGTGGCGATGAGCAGTTCTTC | CSDLLAGGPRGDEQFF
TRBJ1-2 | TRBV5-1 | NA | NA | TGCGCCAGCAGCCCACCATCAGGGACAAGCCCCTATGGCTACACCTTC | CASSPPSGTSPYGYTF
TRBJ1-1 | TRBV4-1 | NA | NA | TGCGCCAGCAGCCAAGGGCACCTAGGCAGAAGGAGGAACACTGAAGCTTTCTTT | CASSQGHLGRRRNTEAFF
TRBJ1-4 | TRBV5-1 | NA | TRBD1 | TGCGCCAGCACAGTGGACAGGGGGACGGAACTGTTTTTT | CASTVDRGTELFF
TRBJ1-1 | TRBV7-9 | NA | NA | TGTGCCAGCAGCTTACTCATGGGTAGAGGCACTGAAGCTTTCTTT | CASSLLMGRGTEAFF
TRBJ2-3 | TRBV5-1 | NA | NA | TGCGCCAGCAGCCGAGAAACGTACGACCTCACAGATACGCAGTATTTT | CASSRETYDLTDTQYF
TRBJ1-2 | TRBV27 | few | NA | TGTGCCAGCAGCCCCGACAGCCTATATGGCTACACCTTC | CASSPDSLYGYTF
TRBJ1-4 | TRBV7-9 | NA | NA | TGTGCCAGCAGCTTAGGAACGGGGGGTGGTGAAAAACTGTTTTTT | CASSLGTGGGEKLFF
TRBJ1-3 | TRBV10-3 | NA | NA | TGTGCCTCTCGAACAACAGGAGCCTCTGGAAACACCATATATTTT | CASRTTGASGNTIYF
TRBJ1-5 | TRBV7-9 | NA | TRBD1 | TGTGCCAGCGGCCCGACAGGGAGTCAGCCCCAGCATTTT | CASGPTGSQPQHF
TRBJ1-6 | TRBV6-5 | NA | NA | TGTGCCAGCAGTCGGGGGTCGGATTCACCCCTCCACTTT | CASSRGSDSPLHF
TRBJ1-4 | TRBV4-2 | NA | TRBD1 | TGTGCCAGCAGCCAAGACAGGGGGGGTGGGGAAAAACTGTTTTTT | CASSQDRGGGEKLFF
TRBJ2-5 | TRBV21-1 | NA | NA | TGTGCCAGCAGCAAAGGTTCTCATGGGACTAGCGGACAAGAGACCCAGTACTTC | CASSKGSHGTSGQETQYF
TRBJ1-2 | TRBV7-9 | NA | NA | TGTGCCAGCAGCTTCCTGGACCCTAACTATGGCTACACCTTC | CASSFLDPNYGYTF
TRBJ2-3 | TRBV24-1 | NA | NA | TGTGCCACCAGTGATCCGGGACACCACACAGATACGCAGTATTTT | CATSDPGHHTDTQYF
TRBJ2-1 | TRBV11-3 | NA | TRBD2 | TGTGCCAGCAGCTCCCCGGGAGGGGGAAAAGAGGGGGAGCAGTTCTTC | CASSSPGGGKEGEQFF
TRBJ1-1 | TRBV12-3/TRBV12-4 | few | TRBD1 | TGTGCCAGTCGCGGGACAGGGATAACTGAAGCTTTCTTT | CASRGTGITEAFF
TRBJ1-6 | TRBV11-3 | NA | NA | TGTGCCAGCAGCTTAGCCCTCGGATTGGGGTTAGATTCACCCCTCCACTTT | CASSLALGLGLDSPLHF
TRBJ2-7 | TRBV27 | once | NA | TGTGCCAGCAGTTTATACGGGGACCGAGCCTACGAGCAGTACTTC | CASSLYGDRAYEQYF
TRBJ2-1 | TRBV25-1 | NA | NA | TGTGCCAGCAGTGAACCGGGTTCCGGGAATGAGCAGTTCTTC | CASSEPGSGNEQFF
TRBJ1-2 | TRBV5-1 | NA | NA | TGCGCCAGCAGCCTTCAGGAGAACTATGGCTACACCTTC | CASSLQENYGYTF
TRBJ1-6 | TRBV27 | few | NA | TGTGCCAGCAGTTTAAGGGATTATTCACCCCTCCACTTT | CASSLRDYSPLHF
TRBJ1-1 | TRBV30 | NA | NA | TGTGCCTGGAGTGTACGGGTCGGGTCTGAAGCTTTCTTT | CAWSVRVGSEAFF
TRBJ1-6 | TRBV18 | NA | NA | TGTGCCAGCTCATTGTCAGGGGATTCACCCCTCCACTTT | CASSLSGDSPLHF
TRBJ1-2 | TRBV7-3 | NA | NA | TGTGCCAGCAGCTCCGCGCAGGGTATAGGCTACACCTTC | CASSSAQGIGYTF
TRBJ2-5 | TRBV30 | NA | NA | TGTGCCTGGAGTCTAGGATTGGGGGAGACCCAGTACTTC | CAWSLGLGETQYF
TRBJ1-1 | TRBV10-3 | NA | NA | TGTGCCATTTCAGGGGTACCCACTGAAGCTTTCTTT | CAISGVPTEAFF
TRBJ1-1 | TRBV12-5 | NA | NA | TGTGCTAGTGGTTCCGGGGGGTGGGCTTTCTTT | CASGSGGWAFF
TRBJ1-2 | TRBV6-5 | NA | NA | TGTGCCACCGCCAGGGGCGGCTATGGCTACACCTTC | CATARGGYGYTF
TRBJ2-4 | TRBV7-9 | NA | TRBD2 | TGTGCCAGCAGCTTAGCAGCCGGGACTAGTACCAAAAACATTCAGTACTTC | CASSLAAGTSTKNIQYF
TRBJ2-7 | TRBV18 | NA | TRBD1 | TGTGCCAGCTCAACTTCGGGACAGGACGAGCAGTACTTC | CASSTSGQDEQYF
TRBJ1-2 | TRBV25-1 | NA | TRBD1 | TGTGCCAGCAGTGACCCCATACCGGGACAGGGGTTCTATGGCTACACCTTC | CASSDPIPGQGFYGYTF
TRBJ1-3 | TRBV5-1 | NA | NA | TGCGCCAGCAGCTTGATTTCTACAGCCCGACCTGGAAACACCATATATTTT | CASSLISTARPGNTIYF
TRBJ1-1 | TRBV11-3 | NA | NA | TGTGCCAGCAGGACTCGTTCAACGGGACACGAAGCTTTCTTT | CASRTRSTGHEAFF
TRBJ1-2 | TRBV19 | once | NA | TGTGCCAGTAACTCGGACTTTAACTATGGCTACACCTTC | CASNSDFNYGYTF
TRBJ2-3 | TRBV20-1 | NA | NA | TGCAGTGCTAGTGATTCCGGATTTATCCTAATCACAGATACGCAGTATTTT | CSASDSGFILITDTQYF
TRBJ2-7 | TRBV6-5 | few | TRBD2 | TGTGCCAGCAGAGAGCGGGGCCTCACCTACGAGCAGTACTTC | CASRERGLTYEQYF
TRBJ1-1 | TRBV10-3 | NA | TRBD1 | TGTGCCATCAGTGAGGTACAGGGGGGCGGTGAAGCTTTCTTT | CAISEVQGGGEAFF